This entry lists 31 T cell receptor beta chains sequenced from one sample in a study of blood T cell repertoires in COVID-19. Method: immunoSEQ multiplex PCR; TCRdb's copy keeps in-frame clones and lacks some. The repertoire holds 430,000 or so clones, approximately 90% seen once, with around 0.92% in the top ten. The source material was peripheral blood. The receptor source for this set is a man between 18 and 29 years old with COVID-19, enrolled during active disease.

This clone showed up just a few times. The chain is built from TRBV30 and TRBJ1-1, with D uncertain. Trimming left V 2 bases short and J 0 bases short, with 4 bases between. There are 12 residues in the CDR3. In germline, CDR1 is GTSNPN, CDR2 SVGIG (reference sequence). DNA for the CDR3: TGTGCCTGGAGTTTTATGAACACTGAAGCTTTCTTT. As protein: CAWSFMNTEAFF.

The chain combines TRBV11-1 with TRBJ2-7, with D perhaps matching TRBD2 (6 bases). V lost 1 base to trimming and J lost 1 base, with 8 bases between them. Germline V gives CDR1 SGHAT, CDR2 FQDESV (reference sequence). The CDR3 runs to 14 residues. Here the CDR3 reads CASSLVRGSYEQYF. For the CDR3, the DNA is TGTGCCAGCAGCTTAGTTCGGGGGTCCTACGAGCAGTACTTC.

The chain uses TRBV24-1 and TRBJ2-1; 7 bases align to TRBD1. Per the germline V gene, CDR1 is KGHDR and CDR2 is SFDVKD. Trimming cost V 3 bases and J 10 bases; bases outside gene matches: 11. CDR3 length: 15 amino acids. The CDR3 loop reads CATSDPGQALREQFF. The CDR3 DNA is TGTGCCACCAGTGATCCCGGACAGGCTCTACGAGAGCAGTTCTTC.

CDR3 region: CASSDRDTSGANVLTF. The CDR3 nucleotides read TGCGCCAGCAGTGACAGGGATACCTCTGGGGCCAACGTCCTGACTTTC. The rearrangement uses TRBV5-1 and TRBJ2-6; 7 bases match TRBD1. This CDR3 spans 16 amino acids. Germline values: CDR1 SGHRS, CDR2 YFSETQ. The ends lost 5 bases at V and 0 bases at J; junction bases unmatched: 5.

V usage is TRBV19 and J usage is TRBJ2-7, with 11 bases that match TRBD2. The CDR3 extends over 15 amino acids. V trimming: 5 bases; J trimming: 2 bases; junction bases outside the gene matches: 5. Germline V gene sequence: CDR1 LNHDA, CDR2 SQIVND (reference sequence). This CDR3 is CASSATSGSTYEQYF. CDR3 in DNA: TGTGCCAGTAGTGCAACTAGCGGGAGTACCTACGAGCAGTACTTC.

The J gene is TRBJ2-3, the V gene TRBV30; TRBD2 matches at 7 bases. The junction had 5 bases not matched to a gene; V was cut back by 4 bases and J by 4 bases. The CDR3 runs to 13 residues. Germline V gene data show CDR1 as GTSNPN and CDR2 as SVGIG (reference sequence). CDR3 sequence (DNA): TGTGCCTGGACCGCGGGAGCCCCAGATACGCAGTATTTT. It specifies CAWTAGAPDTQYF.

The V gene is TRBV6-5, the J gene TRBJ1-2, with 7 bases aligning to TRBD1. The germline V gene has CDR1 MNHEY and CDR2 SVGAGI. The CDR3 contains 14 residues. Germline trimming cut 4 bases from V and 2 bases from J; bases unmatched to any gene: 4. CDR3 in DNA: TGTGCCAGCAGTTCGACAGGGTCGAACTATGGCTACACCTTC. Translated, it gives CASSSTGSNYGYTF.

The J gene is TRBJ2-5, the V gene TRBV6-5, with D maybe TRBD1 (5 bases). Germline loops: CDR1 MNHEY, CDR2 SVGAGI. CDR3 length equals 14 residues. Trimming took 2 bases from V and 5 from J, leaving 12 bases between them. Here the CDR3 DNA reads TGTGCCAGCAGTTACAGGGGTCTGACGGAGACCCAGTACTTC. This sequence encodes CASSYRGLTETQYF.

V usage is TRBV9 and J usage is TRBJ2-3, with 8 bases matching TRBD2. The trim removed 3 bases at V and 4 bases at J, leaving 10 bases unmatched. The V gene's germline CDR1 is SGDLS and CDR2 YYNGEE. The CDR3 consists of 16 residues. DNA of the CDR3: TGTGCCAGCAGCGAGCACGGGGGGGTTGCCGCAGATACGCAGTATTTT. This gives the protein CASSEHGGVAADTQYF.

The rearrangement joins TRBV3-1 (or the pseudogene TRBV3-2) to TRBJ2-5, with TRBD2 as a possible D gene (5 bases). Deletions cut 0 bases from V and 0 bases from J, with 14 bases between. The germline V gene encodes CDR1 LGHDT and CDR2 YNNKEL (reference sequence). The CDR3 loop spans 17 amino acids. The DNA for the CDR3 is TGTGCCAGCAGCCAAGATGAGGCGGGCCCGTACCAAGAGACCCAGTACTTC. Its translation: CASSQDEAGPYQETQYF.

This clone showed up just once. The CDR3 DNA sequence: TGTGCCAGCAGCACCTACCGACAGGGCAATGAGCAGTTCTTC. Translating it yields CASSTYRQGNEQFF. The chain couples TRBV7-8 to TRBJ2-1, with TRBD1 matching over 7 bases. The V gene end was trimmed by 5 bases and the J gene end by 6 bases; junction bases not matched to a gene: 7. CDR3 length: 14 residues. Looked up from germline, CDR1 is SGHVS and CDR2 is FQNEAQ. Full variable domain (rest looked up from reference TRBV7-8 and TRBJ2-1): GAGVSQSPRYKVAKRGQDVALRCDPISGHVSLFWYQQALGQGPEFLTYFQNEAQLDKSGLPSDRFFAERPEGSVSTLKIQRTQQEDSAVYLCASSTYRQGNEQFFGPGTRLTVL.

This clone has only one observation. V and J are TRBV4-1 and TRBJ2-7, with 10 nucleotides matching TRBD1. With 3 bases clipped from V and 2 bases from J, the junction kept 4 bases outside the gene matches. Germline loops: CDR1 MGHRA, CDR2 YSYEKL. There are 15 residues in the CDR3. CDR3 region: CASSQSGTGAYEQYF. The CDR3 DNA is TGCGCCAGCAGCCAGTCCGGGACAGGGGCCTACGAGCAGTACTTC.

DNA for the CDR3: TGTGCCAGCAGTTTTTCTAGTGCTACGCAGTATTTT. This codes for CASSFSSATQYF. The genes are TRBV12-3 or TRBV12-4 and TRBJ2-3; no firm D call. CDR3 length: 12 amino acids. Trimming pared 3 bases from V and 8 bases from J, leaving 9 bases between.

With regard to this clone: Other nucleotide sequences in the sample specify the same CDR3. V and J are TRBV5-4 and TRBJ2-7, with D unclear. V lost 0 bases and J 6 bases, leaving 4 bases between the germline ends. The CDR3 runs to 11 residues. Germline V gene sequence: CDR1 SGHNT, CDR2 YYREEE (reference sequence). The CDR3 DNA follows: TGTGCCAGCAGCTTGGCAGGCGAGCAGTACTTC. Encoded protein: CASSLAGEQYF.

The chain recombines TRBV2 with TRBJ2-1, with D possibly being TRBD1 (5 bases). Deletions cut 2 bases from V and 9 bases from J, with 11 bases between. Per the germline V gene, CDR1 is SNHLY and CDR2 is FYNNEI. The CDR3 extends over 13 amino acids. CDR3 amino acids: CASSEQGRGEQFF. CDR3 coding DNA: TGTGCCAGCAGTGAACAGGGTCGAGGTGAGCAGTTCTTC.

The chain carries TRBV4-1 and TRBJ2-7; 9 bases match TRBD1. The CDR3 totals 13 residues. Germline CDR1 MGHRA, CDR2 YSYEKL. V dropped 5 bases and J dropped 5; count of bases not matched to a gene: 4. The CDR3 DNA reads TGCGCCAGCAGCTTGGGACAGGGCAACGAGCAGTACTTC. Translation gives CASSLGQGNEQYF.

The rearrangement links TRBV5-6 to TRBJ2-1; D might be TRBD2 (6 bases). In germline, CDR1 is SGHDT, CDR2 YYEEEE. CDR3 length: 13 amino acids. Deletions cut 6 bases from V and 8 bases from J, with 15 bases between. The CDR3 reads CASIRRAVYEQFF. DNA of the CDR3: TGTGCCAGCATAAGGAGGGCTGTCTATGAGCAGTTCTTC.

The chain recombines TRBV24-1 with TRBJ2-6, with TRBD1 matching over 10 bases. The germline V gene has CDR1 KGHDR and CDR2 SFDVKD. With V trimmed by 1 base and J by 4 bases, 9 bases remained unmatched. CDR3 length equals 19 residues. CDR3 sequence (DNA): TGTGCCACCAGTGATTTTGAGAGACAGGGGGCATCAGGGGCCAACGTCCTGACTTTC. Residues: CATSDFERQGASGANVLTF.

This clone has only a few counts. Written as DNA, the CDR3 is TGCGCCAGCAGCCAAGCGGACAGAACGGCCAATGAGCAGTTCTTC. Its translation: CASSQADRTANEQFF. V gene TRBV4-1 combines with J gene TRBJ2-1, with D possibly being TRBD1 (6 bases). V was cut by 1 base and J by 6 bases, with 13 bases left in between. The CDR3 runs 15 residues. Germline V gene sequence: CDR1 MGHRA, CDR2 YSYEKL.

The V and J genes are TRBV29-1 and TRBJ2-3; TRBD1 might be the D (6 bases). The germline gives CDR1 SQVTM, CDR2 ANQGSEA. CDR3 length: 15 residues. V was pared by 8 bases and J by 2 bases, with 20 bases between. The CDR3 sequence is CSHPRGWGPTDTQYF. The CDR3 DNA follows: TGCAGCCACCCGAGGGGTTGGGGGCCCACAGATACGCAGTATTTT.

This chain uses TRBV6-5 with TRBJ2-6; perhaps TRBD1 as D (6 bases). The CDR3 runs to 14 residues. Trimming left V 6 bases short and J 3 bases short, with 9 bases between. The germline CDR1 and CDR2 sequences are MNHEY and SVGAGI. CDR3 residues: CASSWGRGANVLTF. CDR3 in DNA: TGTGCCAGCAGCTGGGGGCGTGGGGCCAACGTCCTGACTTTC.

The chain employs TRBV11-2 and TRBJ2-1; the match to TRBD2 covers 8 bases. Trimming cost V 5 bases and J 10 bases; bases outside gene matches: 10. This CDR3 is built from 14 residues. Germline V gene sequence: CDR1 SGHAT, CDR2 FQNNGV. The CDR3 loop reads CASSERAGDREQFF. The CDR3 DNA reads TGTGCCAGCAGCGAACGAGCGGGAGATCGGGAGCAGTTCTTC.

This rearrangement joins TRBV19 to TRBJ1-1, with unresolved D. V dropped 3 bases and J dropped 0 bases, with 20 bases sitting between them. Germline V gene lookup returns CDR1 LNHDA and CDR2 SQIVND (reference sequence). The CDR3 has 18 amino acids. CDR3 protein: CASSMPPWRTGMNTEAFF. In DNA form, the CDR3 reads TGTGCCAGTAGTATGCCGCCTTGGAGAACGGGGATGAACACTGAAGCTTTCTTT.

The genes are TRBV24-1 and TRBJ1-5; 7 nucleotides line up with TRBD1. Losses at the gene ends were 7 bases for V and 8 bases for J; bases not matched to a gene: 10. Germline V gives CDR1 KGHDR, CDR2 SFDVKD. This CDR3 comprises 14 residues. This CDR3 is CATSSRDRDKPQHF. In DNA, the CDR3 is TGTGCCACCAGCTCTCGAGACAGGGATAAGCCCCAGCATTTT.

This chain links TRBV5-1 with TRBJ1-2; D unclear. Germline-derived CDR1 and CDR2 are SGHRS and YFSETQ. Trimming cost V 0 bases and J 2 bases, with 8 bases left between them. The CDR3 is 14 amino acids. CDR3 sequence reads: CASSLVSENYGYTF. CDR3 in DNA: TGCGCCAGCAGCTTGGTTTCAGAAAACTATGGCTACACCTTC.

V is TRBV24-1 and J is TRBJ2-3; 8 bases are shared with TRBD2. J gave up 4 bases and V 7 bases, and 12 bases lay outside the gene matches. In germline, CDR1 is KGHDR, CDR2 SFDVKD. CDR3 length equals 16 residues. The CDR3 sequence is CATSSGGGGSPDTQYF. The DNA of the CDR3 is TGTGCCACCAGCAGTGGGGGCGGGGGGTCTCCAGATACGCAGTATTTT.

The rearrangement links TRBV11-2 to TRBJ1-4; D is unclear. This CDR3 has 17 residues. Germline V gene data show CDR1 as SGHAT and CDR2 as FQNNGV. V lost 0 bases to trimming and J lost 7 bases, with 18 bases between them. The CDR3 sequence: CASSLEPGRASSEKLFF. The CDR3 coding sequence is TGTGCCAGCAGCTTAGAGCCCGGGAGAGCTTCTTCTGAAAAACTGTTTTTT.

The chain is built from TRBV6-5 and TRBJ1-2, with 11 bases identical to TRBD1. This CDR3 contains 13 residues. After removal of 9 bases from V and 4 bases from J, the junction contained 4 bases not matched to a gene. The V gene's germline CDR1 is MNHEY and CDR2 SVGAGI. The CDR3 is CASIGTGGYGYTF. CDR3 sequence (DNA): TGTGCCAGTATAGGGACAGGGGGCTATGGCTACACCTTC.

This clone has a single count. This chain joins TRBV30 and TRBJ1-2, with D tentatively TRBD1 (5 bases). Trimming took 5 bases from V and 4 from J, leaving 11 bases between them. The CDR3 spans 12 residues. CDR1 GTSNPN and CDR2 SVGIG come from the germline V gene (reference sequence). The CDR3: CAWGDLGYGYTF. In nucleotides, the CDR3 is TGTGCCTGGGGGGACTTAGGCTATGGCTACACCTTC.

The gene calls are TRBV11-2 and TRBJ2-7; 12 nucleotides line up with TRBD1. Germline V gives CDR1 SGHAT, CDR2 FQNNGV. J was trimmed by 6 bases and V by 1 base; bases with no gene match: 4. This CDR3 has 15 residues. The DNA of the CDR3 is TGTGCCAGCAGCTTAGGGGACAGGGGGCTCGCCGAGCAGTACTTC. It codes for CASSLGDRGLAEQYF. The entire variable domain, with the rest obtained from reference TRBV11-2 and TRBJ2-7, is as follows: EAGVAQSPRYKIIEKRQSVAFWCNPISGHATLYWYQQILGQGPKLLIQFQNNGVVDDSQLPKDRFSAERLKGVDSTLKIQPAKLEDSAVYLCASSLGDRGLAEQYFGPGTRLTVT.

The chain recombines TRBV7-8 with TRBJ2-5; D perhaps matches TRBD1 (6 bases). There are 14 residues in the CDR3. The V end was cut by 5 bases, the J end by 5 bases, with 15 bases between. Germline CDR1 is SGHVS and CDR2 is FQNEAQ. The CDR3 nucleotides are TGTGCCAGCAGCCACTCCACAGGGCAGGAGACCCAGTACTTC. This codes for CASSHSTGQETQYF.